The rows below give T cell receptor beta chains drawn from one sample of a study of cytomegalovirus exposure and HLA in healthy donors. Sequencing was performed with immunoSEQ multiplex PCR; in TCRdb, only in-frame clones are kept and a portion is missing. The sample features some 120,000 clones, with about 2.7% in its top ten. The sequencing sample was made of PBMCs. Receptors were obtained from a man aged 25 to 45 in good health and CMV-seronegative. Both conserved end residues are part of each CDR3.

V gene: TRBV4-1
CDR3 protein: CASSQQGVEQYF

V gene: TRBV9
CDR3 protein: CASSPGTSGFSSYNEQFF

V gene: TRBV6-4
CDR3 protein: CASSEQPGQLTGELFF

V gene: TRBV6-1
CDR3 protein: CASRPRANEKLFF

V gene: TRBV9
CDR3 protein: CASSAQDRGTGELFF

V gene: TRBV6-5
CDR3 protein: CASGRWLAGTDTQYF

V gene: TRBV4-1
CDR3 protein: CASSQGLASYNEQFF

V gene: TRBV28
CDR3 protein: CASSRLQGGRYEQYF

V gene: TRBV5-1
CDR3 protein: CASSLDSGTGGHEQYF

V gene: TRBV6-5
CDR3 protein: CASHRLQGVKREQYF

V gene: TRBV5-4
CDR3 protein: CASSLEQNTGELFF

V gene: TRBV28
CDR3 protein: CASSLYRTGDMQPQHF

V gene: TRBV18
CDR3 protein: CASSPGQGGTEAFF

V gene: TRBV11-2
CDR3 protein: CASTDSGIMAYEQYF

V gene: TRBV18
CDR3 protein: CASSGRTGSNTEAFF

V gene: TRBV14
CDR3 protein: CASSAWTGGIGELFF

V gene: TRBV6-1
CDR3 protein: CASRLVAGGYNEQFF

V gene: TRBV28
CDR3 protein: CASSGTGITYEQYF

V gene: TRBV6-5
CDR3 protein: CASSYSDRLSNEQFF

V gene: TRBV28
CDR3 protein: CASRVGPGRYEQYF

V gene: TRBV28
CDR3 protein: CASSLWTGRTAAEAFF

V gene: TRBV27
CDR3 protein: CASAGPRWVEYF

V gene: TRBV7-3
CDR3 protein: CASSRDRDNEQFF

V gene: TRBV23-1
CDR3 protein: CASSQSTDRGPRNTEAFF

V gene: TRBV18
CDR3 protein: CASSPSGTGVHQYF

V gene: TRBV4-2
CDR3 protein: CASSPSTGRTGELFF